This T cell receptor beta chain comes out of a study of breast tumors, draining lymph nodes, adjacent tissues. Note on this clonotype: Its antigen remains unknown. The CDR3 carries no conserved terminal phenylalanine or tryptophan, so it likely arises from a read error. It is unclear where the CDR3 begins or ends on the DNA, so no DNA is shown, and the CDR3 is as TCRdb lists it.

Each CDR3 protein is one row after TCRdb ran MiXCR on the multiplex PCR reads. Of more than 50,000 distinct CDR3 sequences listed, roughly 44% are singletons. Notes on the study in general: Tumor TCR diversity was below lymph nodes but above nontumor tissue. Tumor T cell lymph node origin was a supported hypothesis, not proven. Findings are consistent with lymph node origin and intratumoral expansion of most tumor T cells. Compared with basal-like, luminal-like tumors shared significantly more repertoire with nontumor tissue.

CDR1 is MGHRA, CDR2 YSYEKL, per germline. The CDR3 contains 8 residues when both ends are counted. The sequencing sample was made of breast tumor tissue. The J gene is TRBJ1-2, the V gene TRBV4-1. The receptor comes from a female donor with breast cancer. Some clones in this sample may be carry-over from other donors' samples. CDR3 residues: CASSQGGS.